A selection of T cell receptor beta chains follows, all from one sample in a study of cytomegalovirus exposure and HLA in healthy donors. The data were produced by immunoSEQ multiplex PCR, yet TCRdb's version contains in-frame clones alone and is incomplete. The sample has fewer than 250,000 clones, over 80% seen once; the top ten hold about 6%. The sequenced sample was PBMCs. Every receptor here comes from a man aged 40-49 years in good health and CMV-seropositive. Both conserved end residues are part of each CDR3. D genes are given only for firm matches. The listing skips clone size in some rows; elsewhere it reads once, few, many or a size class.

J gene	V gene	clone size	D gene	CDR3 protein
TRBJ2-3	TRBV5-1	NA	NA	CASSRQSSTDTQYF
TRBJ2-5	TRBV15	NA	NA	CATSRGLPPLETQYF
TRBJ1-3	TRBV18	NA	NA	CASSAGLPSGNTIYF
TRBJ2-2	TRBV30	NA	NA	CAWSGVNTGELFF
TRBJ1-1	TRBV5-1	NA	TRBD1	CASSIQGQGTEAFF
TRBJ2-1	TRBV19	NA	TRBD2	CATQITGSAGGPSYNEQFF
TRBJ2-2	TRBV25-1	NA	NA	CASSATVELFF
TRBJ2-3	TRBV5-1	NA	NA	CASSLGLLDTQYF
TRBJ2-2	TRBV7-3	NA	TRBD2	CASSLKPAGLSGELFF
TRBJ1-1	TRBV5-1	NA	TRBD1	CASSYTGGRGNTEAFF
TRBJ2-1	TRBV5-1	NA	TRBD2	CASSPGLAGGNEQFF
TRBJ2-1	TRBV5-1	medium-sized	NA	CASSLAAGSYNEQFF
TRBJ1-1	TRBV29-1	NA	TRBD1	CSVAGGTANTEAFF
TRBJ1-5	TRBV7-2	NA	TRBD1	CASSSNRQGGKSQHF
TRBJ1-1	TRBV6-4	NA	NA	CASSDSYRPMNTEAFF
TRBJ1-2	TRBV29-1	NA	NA	CSVENTRGKSRGYTF
TRBJ2-6	TRBV19	NA	NA	CASTPGSGANVLTF
TRBJ2-3	TRBV5-1	NA	NA	CASSFRPREDTQYF
TRBJ2-5	TRBV7-9	NA	TRBD2	CASSLLTSGRPQETQYF
TRBJ2-3	TRBV4-1	NA	NA	CASSHVKRADTQYF
TRBJ1-1	TRBV6-5	NA	NA	CASSYGGSWSTEAFF
TRBJ2-3	TRBV4-2	once	TRBD2	CASSQFYQREDTDTQYF
TRBJ2-7	TRBV6-5	NA	NA	CASSYGGREVEQYF
TRBJ2-1	TRBV7-9	NA	NA	CASSPGRSFSEQFF
TRBJ2-7	TRBV29-1	once	TRBD2	CSVGLGLAGGSYEQYF
TRBJ1-1	TRBV11-2	NA	TRBD1	CASSKGPGTAPREAFF
TRBJ1-1	TRBV6-6	NA	TRBD1	CASSRQGMNTEAFF
TRBJ2-5	TRBV9	NA	NA	CASSVAGEETQYF
TRBJ1-5	TRBV7-9	NA	NA	CASSSSWDTYQPQHF
TRBJ2-3	TRBV19	NA	TRBD1	CASSRQGALPTDTQYF
TRBJ2-1	TRBV19	NA	TRBD2	CASSMTSGDNEQFF
TRBJ1-5	TRBV6-5	few	NA	CASSGQSDQPQHF
TRBJ2-7	TRBV21-1	few	NA	CASTNGQGEQYF
TRBJ2-1	TRBV29-1	NA	TRBD1	CSVETGGRFLFF
TRBJ1-1	TRBV7-3	NA	NA	CASSSQMNTEAFF
TRBJ2-7	TRBV7-9	NA	NA	CASSPSGNTYEQYF
TRBJ1-1	TRBV23-1	NA	TRBD1	CASSQRDREMNTEAFF
TRBJ2-1	TRBV4-1	NA	TRBD2	CASSQVTGGYNEQFF
TRBJ2-5	TRBV7-3	NA	NA	CASSLTGSEETQYF
TRBJ2-7	TRBV5-1	NA	NA	CASSQTRGSGEQYF
TRBJ1-1	TRBV7-3	once	NA	CASSSQGPGTEAFF
TRBJ2-1	TRBV4-1	NA	TRBD2	CASSQEPPSGSYNEQFF
TRBJ1-4	TRBV6-5	NA	NA	CASSHDGGRGEKLFF
TRBJ2-1	TRBV28	NA	NA	CASSLRQGRNEQFF
TRBJ1-4	TRBV4-2	NA	TRBD1	CASSQEYIGGASNEKLFF
TRBJ2-1	TRBV9	NA	NA	CASSETTWEQFF
TRBJ1-2	TRBV11-3	NA	TRBD1	CASSQGGTGLPYGYTF
TRBJ2-5	TRBV5-1	few	NA	CASSSRETQYF
TRBJ1-2	TRBV7-6	NA	TRBD1	CASSSNRQGNYGYTF
TRBJ2-7	TRBV2	NA	TRBD1	CASRVQGAAYEQYF
TRBJ1-5	TRBV4-2	NA	NA	CASSQDWGGIQPQHF
TRBJ2-7	TRBV27	NA	TRBD2	CASSSPGTSGRADEQYF
TRBJ2-3	TRBV2	NA	NA	CASSVLLSTDTQYF